The 5 T cell receptor beta chains given below trace back to one sample, sequenced in a study of T cell responses to AZD1222 COVID-19 vaccine. The assay was immunoSEQ multiplex PCR, and TCRdb's table has in-frame clones only and misses some. The sample lists about 60,000 clones; around 85% were seen once. This specimen consisted of peripheral blood, obtained on day 0 of MenACWY control vaccination. The receptors were gathered from an adult in good health.

This chain joins TRBV28 and TRBJ2-1; D remains unclear. CDR1 and CDR2 (germline): MDHEN, SYDVKM. The CDR3 consists of 12 residues. V was pared by 5 bases and J by 6 bases, with 8 bases between. This CDR3 reads CASSTRVNEQFF. For the CDR3, the DNA is TGTGCCAGCAGTACAAGGGTCAATGAGCAGTTCTTC.

The chain recombines TRBV28 with TRBJ2-2; D is undetermined. CDR1 is MDHEN and CDR2 is SYDVKM in the germline V gene. The ends were cut back, 6 bases at V and 5 bases at J, with 7 bases in the middle. The CDR3 loop spans 12 amino acids. Here the CDR3 DNA reads TGTGCCAGCAGGGTACGAACCGGGGAGCTGTTTTTT. Its protein product is CASRVRTGELFF.

This clone showed up just a few times. The rearrangement uses TRBV7-6 and TRBJ1-1; tentative D call: TRBD1 (5 bases). There are 16 residues in the CDR3. The V end lost 4 bases, the J end lost 2 bases, and 17 bases lay between the germline ends. Germline V lookup: CDR1 SGHVS, CDR2 FNYEAQ. The CDR3 spells CASSSTRGASNTEAFF. For the CDR3, the DNA is TGTGCCAGCAGCTCCACGCGTGGGGCTTCTAACACTGAAGCTTTCTTT.

This clone was seen once. This chain connects TRBV9 to TRBJ2-2; 9 nucleotides align to TRBD2. The CDR3 runs to 18 residues. J lost 6 bases, V lost 2 bases, and 14 bases had no gene match. Germline-derived CDR1 and CDR2 are SGDLS and YYNGEE. CDR3 in DNA: TGTGCCAGCAGCGTTACCGGGACTAGCCGCTGGGGTCCCGGGGAGCTGTTTTTT. This encodes CASSVTGTSRWGPGELFF.

This clone has just one count. At one end, the junction sequence differs from germline, possibly due to a read error. This rearrangement joins TRBV7-9 to TRBJ2-2; D is perhaps TRBD2 (6 bases). The length of the CDR3 is 15 residues. CDR1 is SEHNR and CDR2 is FQNEAQ in the germline V gene (reference sequence). CDR3 bases: TGTGCCAGCAGCCTAGCGATGGGCAACACCGGGGAGCTGTTTTTT. Translation: CASSLAMGNTGELFF.